This T cell receptor beta chain was recovered during a study of T cell responses to AZD1222 COVID-19 vaccine. Germline values: CDR1 SNHLY, CDR2 FYNNEI. CDR3 length equals 13 residues. V shed 5 bases, J shed 6 bases, and the junction held 4 bases outside the gene matches. Study-level points and caveats: Dominant CD4 TCR responses targeted spike regions 160-218 and 743-854. Elevations in Spike-specific TCR breadth and depth followed administration of two AZD1222 doses. Most donors were white British, females outnumbered males, and clonal diversity was possibly underestimated. Seropositive at baseline were only six AZD1222 recipients.

Here immunoSEQ multiplex PCR was the method, and the copy in TCRdb shows in-frame clones only, minus some. Seen here are about 60,000 clones, around 83% observed once, and the top ten hold roughly 6.6%. For this clone: Its antigen is not known.

This material consisted of peripheral blood, taken on day 0 of AZD1222 vaccination. The source is an adult in good health. V usage is TRBV2 and J usage is TRBJ2-7; 10 bases fit TRBD1. The CDR3 protein is CASSRDRGFEQYF. For the CDR3, the DNA is TGTGCCAGCAGTAGGGACAGGGGTTTCGAGCAGTACTTC. Together with reference TRBV2 and TRBJ2-7, the CDR3 gives the full variable domain: EPEVTQTPSHQVTQMGQEVILRCVPISNHLYFYWYRQILGQKVEFLVSFYNNEISEKSEIFDDQFSVERPDGSNFTLKIRSTKLEDSAMYFCASSRDRGFEQYFGPGTRLTVT.